The 30 T cell receptor beta chains listed next were all sequenced from one sample in a study of beta chain features in type 1 diabetes. The whole isolated RNA underwent reverse transcription, so sequencing captured expressed TCRB transcripts. Clones were read by immunoSEQ multiplex PCR, and TCRdb kept only the in-frame ones, dropping some. The sample lists approximately 15,000 clones, about 55% occurring once. Sequenced input: stem cell memory CD4+ T cells from blood. These receptors all stem from a woman in her late teens or twenties in good health.

This sequence joins TRBV9 and TRBJ2-2; 7 bases map to TRBD2. Trimming cost V 0 bases and J 1 base; bases outside gene matches: 3. Germline assignment: CDR1 SGDLS and CDR2 YYNGEE. There are 16 residues in the CDR3. The CDR3 loop is CASSVGAGENTGELFF. For the CDR3, the DNA is TGTGCCAGCAGCGTAGGTGCGGGGGAGAACACCGGGGAGCTGTTTTTT.

The chain couples TRBV6-5 to TRBJ1-1; TRBD1 aligns across 9 bases. J gave up 1 base and V 10 bases, and 7 bases lay outside the gene matches. The CDR3 loop spans 14 amino acids. Germline CDR1 and CDR2: MNHEY and SVGAGI. The CDR3 region has the DNA TGTGCCACCGAGACAGGGGGATCGAACACTGAAGCTTTCTTT. Protein sequence: CATETGGSNTEAFF.

This clone came up a few times. The V gene is TRBV6-5, the J gene TRBJ1-5; D gene ambiguous. CDR1 is MNHEY and CDR2 is SVGAGI in the germline V gene. This CDR3 is built from 10 residues. V was trimmed by 4 bases and J by 13 bases, leaving 8 bases between them. CDR3 DNA: TGTGCCAGCAGTTTTCCGGGTCAGCATTTT. It specifies CASSFPGQHF.

The chain recombines TRBV6-6 with TRBJ1-5; 8 nucleotides match TRBD1. This CDR3 has 14 amino acids. After removal of 6 bases from V and 7 bases from J, the junction contained 8 bases not matched to a gene. The V gene's germline CDR1 is MNHNY and CDR2 SVGAGI (reference sequence). This CDR3 reads CASSQSRGQQPQHF. CDR3 DNA sequence: TGTGCCAGCAGCCAATCCAGGGGGCAGCAGCCCCAGCATTTT.

The count of this clone is one. V usage is TRBV19 and J usage is TRBJ1-2, with D possibly being TRBD1 (5 bases). CDR1 is LNHDA and CDR2 is SQIVND in the germline V gene (reference sequence). The length of the CDR3 is 14 residues. V lost 1 base and J lost 8, with 14 bases in between. CDR3 nucleotides: TGTGCCAGTAGTATAGCACAGGCCCTGCGGGGCTACACCTTC. This gives the protein CASSIAQALRGYTF.

The gene calls are TRBV5-1 and TRBJ1-3; TRBD1 is a possible D gene (6 bases). Germline values: CDR1 SGHRS, CDR2 YFSETQ. Trimming left V 3 bases short and J 4 bases short, with 11 bases between. The CDR3 covers 14 residues. The CDR3 nucleotides are TGCGCCAGCAGCTCACAGGGAGCCGGAAACACCATATATTTT. It specifies CASSSQGAGNTIYF.

This clone was observed a handful of times. The V and J genes are TRBV10-3 and TRBJ1-1; 9 nucleotides match TRBD1. Germline V gene sequence: CDR1 ENHRY, CDR2 SYGVKD. This CDR3 has 15 residues. Trimming at V came to 4 bases and at J to 1 base, leaving 4 bases not matched to a gene. The CDR3 bases are TGTGCCATCAGTGGATTACAGGGGGCGAACACTGAAGCTTTCTTT. Its protein is CAISGLQGANTEAFF.

The chain combines TRBV9 with TRBJ1-1; tentatively, D is TRBD1 (5 bases). The CDR3 is 12 residues long. V dropped 4 bases and J dropped 7 bases, with 11 bases sitting between them. Germline loops: CDR1 SGDLS, CDR2 YYNGEE. Here the CDR3 DNA reads TGTGCCAGCAGCCCGCACAGGAGTGAAGCTTTCTTT. It translates to CASSPHRSEAFF.

The gene calls are TRBV29-1 and TRBJ1-1; D gene unclear. The ends were cut back, 7 bases at V and 0 bases at J, with 9 bases in the middle. Germline V CDR1 and CDR2: SQVTM, ANQGSEA. The CDR3 contains 12 residues. The CDR3 coding sequence is TGCAGCGGAGGGTTGGTGAACACTGAAGCTTTCTTT. This codes for CSGGLVNTEAFF.

The V and J genes are TRBV7-9 and TRBJ2-1; 10 bases agree with TRBD2. The CDR3 contains 14 residues. The V segment lost 4 bases and the J segment 8 bases; nucleotides outside the gene matches: 5. The germline CDR1 and CDR2 sequences are SEHNR and FQNEAQ (reference sequence). The CDR3 is CASSYSLAGDEQFF. The CDR3 DNA reads TGTGCCAGCAGCTATTCGCTAGCGGGAGATGAGCAGTTCTTC.

This clone has only a few counts. This chain connects TRBV30 to TRBJ1-2; D gene uncertain. This CDR3 contains 14 residues. Germline values: CDR1 GTSNPN, CDR2 SVGIG (reference sequence). The germline V and J ends were trimmed by 3 bases and 4 bases, with 15 bases remaining between them. The CDR3 sequence: CAWSLAGRSYGYTF. Written as DNA, the CDR3 is TGTGCCTGGAGCCTCGCCGGGAGGAGCTATGGCTACACCTTC.

The chain's CDR3 is CASSLDRGYGYTF. The CDR3 bases are TGCGCCAGCAGTCTCGACAGGGGCTATGGCTACACCTTC. V gene TRBV10-2 combines with J gene TRBJ1-2, with 8 bases matching TRBD1. V trimming: 5 bases; J trimming: 4 bases; junction bases outside the gene matches: 3. CDR1 is WSHSY and CDR2 is SAAADI in the germline V gene. CDR3 length equals 13 residues.

The chain carries TRBV5-4 and TRBJ2-3; perhaps TRBD2 as D (7 bases). This CDR3 spans 17 amino acids. CDR1 SGHNT and CDR2 YYREEE come from the germline V gene (reference sequence). The V end was cut by 4 bases, the J end by 2 bases, with 20 bases between. CDR3 protein: CASSTPGRGTITDTQYF. For the CDR3, the DNA is TGTGCCAGCAGCACCCCGGGGAGGGGGACGATCACAGATACGCAGTATTTT.

The count of this clone is one. The J gene is TRBJ1-5, the V gene TRBV23-1; the D gene is possibly TRBD1 (5 bases). TRBV23-1 is filed as an ORF, its function uncertain. V gave up 5 bases and J gave up 3 bases, with 11 bases separating them. This CDR3 is 14 amino acids long. In DNA, the CDR3 is TGCGCCAGCAGTTCGGGGGAGTTCAATCAGCCCCAGCATTTT. Translating it yields CASSSGEFNQPQHF.

The rearrangement links TRBV2 to TRBJ2-7; TRBD2 agrees at 9 bases. V lost 5 bases, J lost 2 bases, and 19 bases stayed unmatched. The CDR3 has 19 amino acids. Germline loops: CDR1 SNHLY, CDR2 FYNNEI. The CDR3 loop is CASSIQGVLTSGLAYEQYF. The DNA for the CDR3 is TGTGCCAGCAGTATCCAGGGCGTTCTTACTAGCGGGCTGGCCTACGAGCAGTACTTC. The complete variable domain, with remaining parts taken from reference TRBV2 and TRBJ2-7, reads EPEVTQTPSHQVTQMGQEVILRCVPISNHLYFYWYRQILGQKVEFLVSFYNNEISEKSEIFDDQFSVERPDGSNFTLKIRSTKLEDSAMYFCASSIQGVLTSGLAYEQYFGPGTRLTVT.

The CDR3 here is CASSERAGTADTQYF. The CDR3 region has the DNA TGCGCCAGCAGTGAGCGGGCGGGAACAGCAGATACGCAGTATTTT. The V call is TRBV10-1, the J call TRBJ2-3; D may be TRBD2 (6 bases). V lost 2 bases and J lost 4, with 13 bases in between. Germline V gene lookup returns CDR1 WNHNN and CDR2 SYGVQD (reference sequence). The CDR3 runs to 15 residues.

The rearrangement links TRBV7-8 to TRBJ2-1; 10 nucleotides match TRBD2. CDR1 is SGHVS and CDR2 is FQNEAQ in the germline V gene. The junction had 12 bases not matched to a gene; V was cut back by 5 bases and J by 5 bases. CDR3 size: 17 residues. CDR3 bases: TGTGCCAGCAGCCTAAACAAAGCGGGGGGGCGTAACAATGAGCAGTTCTTC. Translating gives CASSLNKAGGRNNEQFF. The entire variable domain, with the rest obtained from reference TRBV7-8 and TRBJ2-1, is as follows: GAGVSQSPRYKVAKRGQDVALRCDPISGHVSLFWYQQALGQGPEFLTYFQNEAQLDKSGLPSDRFFAERPEGSVSTLKIQRTQQEDSAVYLCASSLNKAGGRNNEQFFGPGTRLTVL.

By proportion, this clone is medium-sized. This specimen includes other DNA sequences encoding the same CDR3. The chain couples TRBV18 to TRBJ1-1; tentative D call: TRBD1 (5 bases). The V and J ends lost 0 bases and 2 bases respectively, with 10 bases between them. CDR1 and CDR2 (germline): KGHSH, LQKENI. CDR3 size: 15 residues. In nucleotides, the CDR3 is TGTGCCAGCTCACCACCTCTCGGGGGTAACACTGAAGCTTTCTTT. It codes for CASSPPLGGNTEAFF.

The V and J genes are TRBV2 and TRBJ1-4; D remains unclear. The CDR3 is made up of 15 amino acids. The V end was cut by 6 bases, the J end by 0 bases, with 11 bases between. The germline V gene has CDR1 SNHLY and CDR2 FYNNEI. In DNA form, the CDR3 reads TGTGCCAGCAGACCTGAGGTTGCAACTAATGAAAAACTGTTTTTT. It translates to CASRPEVATNEKLFF.

The V gene is TRBV15, the J gene TRBJ2-1, with D maybe TRBD1 (5 bases). Looked up from germline, CDR1 is LNHNV and CDR2 is YYDKDF (reference sequence). The V gene lost 1 base and the J gene lost 5 bases, with 9 bases spanning the gap. The CDR3 spans 14 residues. CDR3 region: CATSRGQNHNEQFF. Written as DNA, the CDR3 is TGTGCCACCAGCAGAGGACAGAACCACAATGAGCAGTTCTTC.

V gene TRBV19 combines with J gene TRBJ1-1; 10 nucleotides line up with TRBD1. The CDR3 totals 14 residues. J was trimmed by 4 bases and V by 7 bases; bases with no gene match: 6. Germline CDR1 and CDR2: LNHDA and SQIVND (reference sequence). CDR3 protein: CASTLDRGGTEAFF. The CDR3 DNA is TGTGCCAGTACTTTGGACAGGGGGGGCACTGAAGCTTTCTTT.

This clone was seen only a few times. V usage is TRBV15 and J usage is TRBJ1-1; TRBD1 agrees at 9 bases. The CDR3 consists of 16 residues. The germline V gene encodes CDR1 LNHNV and CDR2 YYDKDF (reference sequence). V trimming: 0 bases; J trimming: 6 bases; junction bases outside the gene matches: 8. CDR3 loop: CATSRDAGQGRAEAFF. The DNA for the CDR3 is TGTGCCACCAGCAGAGATGCGGGACAGGGAAGGGCTGAAGCTTTCTTT.

The V call is TRBV7-2, the J call TRBJ2-1; 8 bases are shared with TRBD2. CDR1 is SGHTA and CDR2 is FQGNSA in the germline V gene. J was trimmed by 9 bases and V by 0 bases; bases with no gene match: 10. The CDR3 has 16 amino acids. Here the CDR3 reads CASSLAPGLVVGEQFF. CDR3 sequence (DNA): TGTGCCAGCAGCTTAGCCCCGGGACTAGTTGTTGGTGAGCAGTTCTTC.

The table lists this clone with a few counts. In DNA form, the CDR3 reads TGTGCCAGCAGCGTAGCGGGGGGGCCGGGCAATGAGCAGTTCTTC. It encodes CASSVAGGPGNEQFF. V is TRBV9 and J is TRBJ2-1, with 8 bases that match TRBD2. Germline V gene lookup returns CDR1 SGDLS and CDR2 YYNGEE. Losses at the gene ends were 0 bases for V and 6 bases for J; bases not matched to a gene: 5. CDR3 length: 15 amino acids.

This clone has a handful of counts. The chain uses TRBV5-4 and TRBJ2-2; possible D gene TRBD1, 6 bases. CDR3 length: 14 amino acids. Germline lookup yields CDR1 SGHNT and CDR2 YYREEE (reference sequence). V lost 4 bases to trimming and J lost 1 base, with 8 bases between them. The CDR3 coding sequence is TGTGCCAGCAGCCAGGGACAGAACACCGGGGAGCTGTTTTTT. Protein: CASSQGQNTGELFF. The complete variable domain, with remaining parts taken from reference TRBV5-4 and TRBJ2-2, reads ETGVTQSPTHLIKTRGQQVTLRCSSQSGHNTVSWYQQALGQGPQFIFQYYREEENGRGNFPPRFSGLQFPNYSSELNVNALELDDSALYLCASSQGQNTGELFFGEGSRLTVL.

This clone was counted between two and nine times. The genes are TRBV5-5 and TRBJ2-5, with 10 bases fitting TRBD2. Germline V gene lookup returns CDR1 SGHKS and CDR2 YYEKEE (reference sequence). V was clipped by 4 bases and J by 0 bases; unmatched bases: 12. The CDR3 extends over 18 amino acids. This CDR3 reads CASSASTSGATYQETQYF. CDR3 DNA: TGTGCCAGCAGCGCCTCAACTAGCGGGGCGACGTACCAAGAGACCCAGTACTTC.

V usage is TRBV5-1 and J usage is TRBJ2-1; TRBD1 agrees at 10 bases. The germline V gene has CDR1 SGHRS and CDR2 YFSETQ. Unmatched junction bases numbered 11, after V lost 4 bases and J lost 10 bases. CDR3 size: 15 residues. CDR3 sequence (DNA): TGCGCCAGCAGCGGGGATGGACAGGGGGGGAGAGAGCAGTTCTTC. Its protein product is CASSGDGQGGREQFF.

The chain has TRBV18 and TRBJ1-4, with 9 bases identical to TRBD1. The germline V gene has CDR1 KGHSH and CDR2 LQKENI. V lost 2 bases and J lost 5; bases outside the gene matches: 3. This CDR3 contains 15 residues. Here the CDR3 DNA reads TGTGCCAGCTCACCATATGGGACAGGGAATGAAAAACTGTTTTTT. It codes for CASSPYGTGNEKLFF.

The chain links TRBV7-9 to TRBJ2-7; 10 bases map to TRBD1. The CDR3 extends over 15 amino acids. CDR1 SEHNR and CDR2 FQNEAQ come from the germline V gene (reference sequence). Unmatched junction bases numbered 8, after V lost 6 bases and J lost 3 bases. The CDR3 spells CASSRAGTGDYEQYF. In DNA, the CDR3 is TGTGCCAGCAGTCGCGCCGGGACAGGGGACTACGAGCAGTACTTC.

This clone has a single count. The V gene is TRBV5-1, the J gene TRBJ2-1; 7 bases agree with TRBD1. Germline assignment: CDR1 SGHRS and CDR2 YFSETQ. The ends lost 4 bases at V and 9 bases at J; junction bases unmatched: 10. The CDR3 totals 14 residues. The CDR3 DNA reads TGCGCCAGCAGCAACCAGGGGGTGTACGGTGAGCAGTTCTTC. It codes for CASSNQGVYGEQFF. The variable domain in full, with the rest retrieved from reference TRBV5-1 and TRBJ2-1, is KAGVTQTPRYLIKTRGQQVTLSCSPISGHRSVSWYQQTPGQGLQFLFEYFSETQRNKGNFPGRFSGRQFSNSRSEMNVSTLELGDSALYLCASSNQGVYGEQFFGPGTRLTVL.